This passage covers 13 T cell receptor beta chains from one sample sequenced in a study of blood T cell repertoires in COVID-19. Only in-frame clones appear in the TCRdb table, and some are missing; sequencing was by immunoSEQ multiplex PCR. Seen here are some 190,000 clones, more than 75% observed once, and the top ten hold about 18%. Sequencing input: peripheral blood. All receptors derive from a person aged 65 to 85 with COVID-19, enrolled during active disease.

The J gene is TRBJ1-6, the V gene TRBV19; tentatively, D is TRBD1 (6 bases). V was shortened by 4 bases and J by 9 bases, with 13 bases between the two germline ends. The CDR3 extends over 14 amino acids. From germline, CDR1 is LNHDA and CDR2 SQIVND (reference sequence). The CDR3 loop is CASSSGTKVSPLHF. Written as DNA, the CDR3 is TGTGCCAGTAGTAGTGGGACAAAGGTTTCACCCCTCCACTTT.

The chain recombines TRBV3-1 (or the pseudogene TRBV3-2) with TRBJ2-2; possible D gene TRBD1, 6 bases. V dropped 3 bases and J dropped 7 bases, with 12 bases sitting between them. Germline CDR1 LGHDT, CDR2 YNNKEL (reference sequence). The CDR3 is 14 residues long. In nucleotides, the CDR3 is TGTGCCAGCAGCCAGGGGGCGCTTAACGGGGAGCTGTTTTTT. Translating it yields CASSQGALNGELFF.

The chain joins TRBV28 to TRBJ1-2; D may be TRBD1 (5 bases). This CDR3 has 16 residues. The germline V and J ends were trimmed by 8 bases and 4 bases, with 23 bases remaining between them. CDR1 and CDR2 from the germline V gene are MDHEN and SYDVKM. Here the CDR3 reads CASGPAGQAPSYGYTF. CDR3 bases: TGTGCCAGCGGCCCTGCAGGGCAGGCCCCCTCCTATGGCTACACCTTC.

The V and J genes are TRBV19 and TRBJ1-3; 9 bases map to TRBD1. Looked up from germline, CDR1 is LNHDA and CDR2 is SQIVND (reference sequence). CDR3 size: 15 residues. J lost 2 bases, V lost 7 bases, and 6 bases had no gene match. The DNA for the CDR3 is TGTGCCAGTACTCGGACAGGGGTTGCTGGAAACACCATATATTTT. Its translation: CASTRTGVAGNTIYF.

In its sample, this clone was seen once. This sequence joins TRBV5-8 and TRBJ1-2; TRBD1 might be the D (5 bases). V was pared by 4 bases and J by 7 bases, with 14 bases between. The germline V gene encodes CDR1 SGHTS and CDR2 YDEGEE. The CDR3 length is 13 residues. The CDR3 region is CASSERQYLGYTF. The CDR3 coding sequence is TGTGCCAGCAGCGAAAGACAGTATCTTGGCTACACCTTC.

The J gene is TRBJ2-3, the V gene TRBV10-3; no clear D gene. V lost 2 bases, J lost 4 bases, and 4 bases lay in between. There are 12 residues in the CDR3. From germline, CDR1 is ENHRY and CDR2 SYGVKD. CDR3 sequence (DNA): TGTGCCATCAGTGAGGCGGCAGATACGCAGTATTTT. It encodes CAISEAADTQYF.

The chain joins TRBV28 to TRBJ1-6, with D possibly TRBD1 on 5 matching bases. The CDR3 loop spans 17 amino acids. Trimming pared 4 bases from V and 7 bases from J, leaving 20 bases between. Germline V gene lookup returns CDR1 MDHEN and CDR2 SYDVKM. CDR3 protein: CASSSPLRAGWNSPLHF. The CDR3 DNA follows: TGTGCCAGCAGTTCTCCCCTCAGGGCAGGGTGGAATTCACCCCTCCACTTT.

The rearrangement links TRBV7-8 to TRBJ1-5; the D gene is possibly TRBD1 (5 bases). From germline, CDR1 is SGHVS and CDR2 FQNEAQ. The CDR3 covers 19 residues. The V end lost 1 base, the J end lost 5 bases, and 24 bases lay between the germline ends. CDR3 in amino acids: CASSLGGVQGRGRDQPQHF. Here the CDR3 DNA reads TGTGCCAGCAGCTTAGGAGGGGTCCAAGGGAGGGGAAGGGATCAGCCCCAGCATTTT.

The CDR3 here is CASSLVGGGAFYEQYF. The CDR3 DNA follows: TGTGCCAGCAGCTTAGTTGGCGGGGGGGCCTTCTACGAGCAGTACTTC. This chain uses TRBV7-8 with TRBJ2-7, with 9 positions matching TRBD2. The germline V gene encodes CDR1 SGHVS and CDR2 FQNEAQ. The V segment lost 1 base and the J segment 3 bases; nucleotides outside the gene matches: 7. CDR3 length: 16 amino acids.

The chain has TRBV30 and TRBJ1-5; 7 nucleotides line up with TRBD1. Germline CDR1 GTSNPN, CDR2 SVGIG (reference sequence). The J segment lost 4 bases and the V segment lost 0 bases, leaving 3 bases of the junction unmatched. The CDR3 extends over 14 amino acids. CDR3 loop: CAWSVDRKNQPQHF. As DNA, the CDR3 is TGTGCCTGGAGTGTGGACAGGAAGAATCAGCCCCAGCATTTT.

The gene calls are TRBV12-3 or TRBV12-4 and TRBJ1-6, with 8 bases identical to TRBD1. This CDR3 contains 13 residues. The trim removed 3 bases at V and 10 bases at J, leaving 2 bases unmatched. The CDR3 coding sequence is TGTGCCAGCAGTTTTGGACAGGGCTCACCCCTCCACTTT. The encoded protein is CASSFGQGSPLHF.

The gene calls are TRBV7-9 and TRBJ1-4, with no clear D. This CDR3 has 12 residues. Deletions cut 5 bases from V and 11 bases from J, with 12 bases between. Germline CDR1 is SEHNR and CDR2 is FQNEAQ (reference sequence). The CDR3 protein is CASSLNGLKLFF. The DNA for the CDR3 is TGTGCCAGCAGCCTTAACGGGTTGAAACTGTTTTTT.

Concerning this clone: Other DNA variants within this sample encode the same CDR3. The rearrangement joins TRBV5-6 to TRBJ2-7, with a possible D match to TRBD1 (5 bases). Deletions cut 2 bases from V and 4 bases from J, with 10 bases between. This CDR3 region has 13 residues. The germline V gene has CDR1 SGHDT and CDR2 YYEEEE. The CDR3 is CASSLVDSYEQYF. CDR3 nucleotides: TGTGCCAGCAGCTTAGTCGACAGTTACGAGCAGTACTTC.